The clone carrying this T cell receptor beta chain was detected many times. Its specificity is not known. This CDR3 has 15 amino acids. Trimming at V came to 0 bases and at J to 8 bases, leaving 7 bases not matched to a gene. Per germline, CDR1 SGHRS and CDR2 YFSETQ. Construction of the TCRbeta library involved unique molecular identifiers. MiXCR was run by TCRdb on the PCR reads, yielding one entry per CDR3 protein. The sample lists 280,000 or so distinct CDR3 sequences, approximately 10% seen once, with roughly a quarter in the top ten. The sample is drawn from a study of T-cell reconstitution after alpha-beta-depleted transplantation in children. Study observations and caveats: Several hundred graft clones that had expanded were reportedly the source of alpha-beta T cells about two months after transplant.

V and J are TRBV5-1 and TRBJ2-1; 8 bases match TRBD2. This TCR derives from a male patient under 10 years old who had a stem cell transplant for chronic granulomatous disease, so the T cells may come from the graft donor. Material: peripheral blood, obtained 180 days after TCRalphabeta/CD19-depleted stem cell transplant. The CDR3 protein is CASSLDLAGGYEQFF. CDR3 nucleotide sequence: TGCGCCAGCAGCTTGGACTTGGCGGGAGGTTATGAGCAGTTCTTC.